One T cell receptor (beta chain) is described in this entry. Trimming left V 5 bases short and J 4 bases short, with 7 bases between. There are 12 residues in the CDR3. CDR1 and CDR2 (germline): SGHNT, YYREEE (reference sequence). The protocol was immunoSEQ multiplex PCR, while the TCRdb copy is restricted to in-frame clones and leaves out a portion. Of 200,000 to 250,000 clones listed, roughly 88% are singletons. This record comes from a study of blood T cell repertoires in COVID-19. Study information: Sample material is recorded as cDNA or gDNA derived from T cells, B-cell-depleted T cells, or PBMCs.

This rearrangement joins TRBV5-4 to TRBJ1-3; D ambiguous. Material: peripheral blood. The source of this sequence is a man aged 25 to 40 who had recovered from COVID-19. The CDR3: CASRFTGNTIYF. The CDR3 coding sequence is TGTGCCAGCAGGTTTACAGGAAACACCATATATTTT.